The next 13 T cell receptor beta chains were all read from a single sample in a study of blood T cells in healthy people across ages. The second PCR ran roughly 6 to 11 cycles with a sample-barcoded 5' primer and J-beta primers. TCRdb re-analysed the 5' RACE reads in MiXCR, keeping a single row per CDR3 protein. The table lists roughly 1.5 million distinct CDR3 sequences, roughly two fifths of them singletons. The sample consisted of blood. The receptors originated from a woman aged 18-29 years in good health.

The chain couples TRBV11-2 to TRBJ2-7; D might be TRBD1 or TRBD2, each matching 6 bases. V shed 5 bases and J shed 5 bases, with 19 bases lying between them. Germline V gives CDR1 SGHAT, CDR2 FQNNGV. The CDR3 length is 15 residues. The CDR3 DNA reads TGTGCCAGCAGCACCTTACCCACAGGGAGGAACGAGCAGTACTTC. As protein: CASSTLPTGRNEQYF.

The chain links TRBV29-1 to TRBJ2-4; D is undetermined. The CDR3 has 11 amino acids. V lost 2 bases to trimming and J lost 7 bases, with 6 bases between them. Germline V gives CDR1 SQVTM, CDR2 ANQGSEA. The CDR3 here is CSVELGNIQYF. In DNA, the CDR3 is TGCAGCGTTGAACTGGGGAACATTCAGTACTTC. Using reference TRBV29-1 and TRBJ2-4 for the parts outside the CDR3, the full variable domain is SAVISQKPSRDICQRGTSLTIQCQVDSQVTMMFWYRQQPGQSLTLIATANQGSEATYESGFVIDKFPISRPNLTFSTLTVSNMSPEDSSIYLCSVELGNIQYFGAGTRLSVL.

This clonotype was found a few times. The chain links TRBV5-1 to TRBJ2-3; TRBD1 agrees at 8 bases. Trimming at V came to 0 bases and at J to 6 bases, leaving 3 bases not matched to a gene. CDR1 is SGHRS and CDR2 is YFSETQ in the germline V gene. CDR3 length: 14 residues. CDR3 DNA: TGCGCCAGCAGCTTGGGGACAGGGATGGATACGCAGTATTTT. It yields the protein CASSLGTGMDTQYF.

The CDR3 spells CASSIGQAQASTDTQYF. CDR3 bases: TGTGCCAGCAGCATCGGACAGGCACAGGCTAGCACAGATACGCAGTATTTT. The V and J genes are TRBV7-9 and TRBJ2-3; 7 bases match TRBD1. The CDR3 has 17 residues. Per germline, CDR1 SEHNR and CDR2 FQNEAQ (reference sequence). V dropped 5 bases and J dropped 0; count of bases not matched to a gene: 11.

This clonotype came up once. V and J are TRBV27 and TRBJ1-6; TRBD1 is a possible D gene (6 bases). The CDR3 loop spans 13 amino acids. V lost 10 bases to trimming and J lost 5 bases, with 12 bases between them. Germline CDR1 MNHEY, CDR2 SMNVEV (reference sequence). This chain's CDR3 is CATGQRDNSPLHF. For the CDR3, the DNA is TGTGCCACCGGACAGAGAGATAATTCACCCCTCCACTTT.

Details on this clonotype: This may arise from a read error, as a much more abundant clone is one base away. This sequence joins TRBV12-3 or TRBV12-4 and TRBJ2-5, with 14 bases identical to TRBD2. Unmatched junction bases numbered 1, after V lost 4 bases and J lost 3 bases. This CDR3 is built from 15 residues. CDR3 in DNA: TGTGCCAGCAGTTGGGGACTAGCGGGGGAAGAGACCCAGTACTTC. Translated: CASSWGLAGEETQYF.

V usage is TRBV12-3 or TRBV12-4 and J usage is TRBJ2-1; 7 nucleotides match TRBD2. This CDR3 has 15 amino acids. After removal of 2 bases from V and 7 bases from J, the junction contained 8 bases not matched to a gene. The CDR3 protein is CASSLTPGLLNEQFF. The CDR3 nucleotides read TGTGCCAGCAGTTTAACTCCGGGACTACTAAATGAGCAGTTCTTC.

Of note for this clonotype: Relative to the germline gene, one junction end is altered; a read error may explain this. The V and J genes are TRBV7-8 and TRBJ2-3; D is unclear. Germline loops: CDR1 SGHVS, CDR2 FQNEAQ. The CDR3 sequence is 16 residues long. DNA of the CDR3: TGTGTCAGCAGCTTAGCACAAAACTGGGCCCCCTGGGAGCAGTATTTT. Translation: CVSSLAQNWAPWEQYF.

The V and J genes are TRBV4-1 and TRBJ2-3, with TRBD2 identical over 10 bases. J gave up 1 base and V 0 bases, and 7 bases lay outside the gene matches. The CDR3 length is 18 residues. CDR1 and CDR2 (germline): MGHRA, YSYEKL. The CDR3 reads CASSQDRASGGGTDTQYF. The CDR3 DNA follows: TGCGCCAGCAGCCAAGATCGGGCTAGCGGGGGAGGCACAGATACGCAGTATTTT.

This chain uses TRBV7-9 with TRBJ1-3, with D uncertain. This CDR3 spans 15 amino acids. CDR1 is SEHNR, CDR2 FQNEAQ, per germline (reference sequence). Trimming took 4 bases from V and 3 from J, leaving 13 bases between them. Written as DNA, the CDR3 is TGTGCCAGCAGCTCCAAAGGGAGGTTTGGAAACACCATATATTTT. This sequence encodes CASSSKGRFGNTIYF.

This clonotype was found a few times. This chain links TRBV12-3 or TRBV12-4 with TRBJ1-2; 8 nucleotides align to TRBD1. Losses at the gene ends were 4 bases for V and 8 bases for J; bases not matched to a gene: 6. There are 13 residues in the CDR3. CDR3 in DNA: TGTGCCAGCAGTTCCACGACAGGGGTAGGCTACACCTTC. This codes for CASSSTTGVGYTF.

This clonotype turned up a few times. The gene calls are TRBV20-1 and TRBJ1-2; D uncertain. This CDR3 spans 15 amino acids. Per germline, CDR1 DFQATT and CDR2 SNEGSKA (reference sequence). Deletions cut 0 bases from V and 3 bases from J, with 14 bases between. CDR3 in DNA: TGCAGTGCTAGAGATTGGTCCCGCGCTGACTATGGCTACACCTTC. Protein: CSARDWSRADYGYTF.

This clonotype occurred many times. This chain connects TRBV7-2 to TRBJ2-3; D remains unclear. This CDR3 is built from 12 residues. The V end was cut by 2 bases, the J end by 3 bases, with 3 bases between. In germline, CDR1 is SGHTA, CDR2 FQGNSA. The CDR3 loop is CASSLWTDTQYF. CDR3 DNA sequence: TGTGCCAGCAGCTTATGGACAGATACGCAGTATTTT.